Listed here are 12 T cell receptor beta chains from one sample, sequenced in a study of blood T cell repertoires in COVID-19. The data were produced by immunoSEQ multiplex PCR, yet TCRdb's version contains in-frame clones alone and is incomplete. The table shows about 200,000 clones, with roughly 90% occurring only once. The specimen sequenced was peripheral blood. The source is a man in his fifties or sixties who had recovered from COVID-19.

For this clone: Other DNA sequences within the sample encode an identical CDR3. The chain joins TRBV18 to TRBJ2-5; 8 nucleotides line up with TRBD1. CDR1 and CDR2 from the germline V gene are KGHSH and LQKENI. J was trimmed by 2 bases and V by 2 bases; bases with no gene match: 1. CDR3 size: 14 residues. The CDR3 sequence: CASSPGTGQETQYF. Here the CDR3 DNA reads TGTGCCAGCTCACCAGGGACAGGACAAGAGACCCAGTACTTC. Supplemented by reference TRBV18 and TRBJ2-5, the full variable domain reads NAGVMQNPRHLVRRRGQEARLRCSPMKGHSHVYWYRQLPEEGLKFMVYLQKENIIDESGMPKERFSAEFPKEGPSILRIQQVVRGDSAAYFCASSPGTGQETQYFGPGTRLLVL.

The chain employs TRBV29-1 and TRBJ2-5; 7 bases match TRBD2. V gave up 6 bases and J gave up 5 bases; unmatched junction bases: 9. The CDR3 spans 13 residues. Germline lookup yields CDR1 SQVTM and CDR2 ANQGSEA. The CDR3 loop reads CSVGGAVVETQYF. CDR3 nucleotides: TGCAGCGTGGGAGGGGCGGTGGTCGAGACCCAGTACTTC.

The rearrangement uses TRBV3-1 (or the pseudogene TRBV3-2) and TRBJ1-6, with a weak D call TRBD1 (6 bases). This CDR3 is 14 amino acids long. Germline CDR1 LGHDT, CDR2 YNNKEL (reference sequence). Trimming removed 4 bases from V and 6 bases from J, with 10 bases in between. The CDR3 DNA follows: TGTGCCAGCAGCCCAGGGGTTCGTAATTCACCCCTCCACTTT. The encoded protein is CASSPGVRNSPLHF.

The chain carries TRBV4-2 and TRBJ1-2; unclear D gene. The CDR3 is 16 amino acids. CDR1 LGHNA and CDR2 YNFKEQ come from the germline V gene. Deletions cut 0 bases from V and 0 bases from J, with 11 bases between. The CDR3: CASSQEATQANYGYTF. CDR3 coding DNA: TGTGCCAGCAGCCAAGAAGCAACTCAGGCTAACTATGGCTACACCTTC.

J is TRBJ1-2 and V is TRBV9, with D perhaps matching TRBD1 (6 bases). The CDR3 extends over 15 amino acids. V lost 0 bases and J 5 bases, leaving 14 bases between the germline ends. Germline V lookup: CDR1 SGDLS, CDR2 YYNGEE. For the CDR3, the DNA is TGTGCCAGCAGCGTAGAGGCAAACACAGGGTATGGCTACACCTTC. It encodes CASSVEANTGYGYTF.

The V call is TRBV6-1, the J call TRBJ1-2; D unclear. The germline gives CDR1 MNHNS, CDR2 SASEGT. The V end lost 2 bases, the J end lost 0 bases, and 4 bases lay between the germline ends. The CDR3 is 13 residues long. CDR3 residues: CASSEYPNYGYTF. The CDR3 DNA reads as TGTGCCAGCAGTGAATATCCTAACTATGGCTACACCTTC.

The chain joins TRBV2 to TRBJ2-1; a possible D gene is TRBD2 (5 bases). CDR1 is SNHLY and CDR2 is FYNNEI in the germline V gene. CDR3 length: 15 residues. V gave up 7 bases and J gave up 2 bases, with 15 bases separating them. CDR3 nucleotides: TGTGCCAGCATCTCCAGTCGGGAAACCTACAATGAGCAGTTCTTC. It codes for CASISSRETYNEQFF.

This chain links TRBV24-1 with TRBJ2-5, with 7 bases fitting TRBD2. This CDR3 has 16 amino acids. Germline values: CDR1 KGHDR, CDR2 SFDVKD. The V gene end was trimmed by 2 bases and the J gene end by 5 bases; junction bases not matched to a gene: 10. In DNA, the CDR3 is TGTGCCACCAGTGATTCCATGGGGGGGTTCCGGGAGACCCAGTACTTC. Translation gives CATSDSMGGFRETQYF.

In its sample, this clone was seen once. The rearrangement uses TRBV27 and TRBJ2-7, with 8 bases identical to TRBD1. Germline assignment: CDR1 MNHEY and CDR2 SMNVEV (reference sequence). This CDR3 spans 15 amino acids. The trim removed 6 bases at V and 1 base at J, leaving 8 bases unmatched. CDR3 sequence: CASRGRGQRSYEQYF. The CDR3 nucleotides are TGTGCCAGCAGGGGCAGGGGGCAGAGGTCCTACGAGCAGTACTTC.

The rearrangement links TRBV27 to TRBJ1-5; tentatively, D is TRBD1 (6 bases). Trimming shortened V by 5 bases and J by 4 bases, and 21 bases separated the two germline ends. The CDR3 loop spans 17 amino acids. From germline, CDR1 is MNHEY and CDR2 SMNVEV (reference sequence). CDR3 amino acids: CASSPLKTGNVNQPQHF. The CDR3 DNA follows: TGTGCCAGCAGTCCACTGAAAACAGGGAACGTTAATCAGCCCCAGCATTTT.

The CDR3 reads CASSPVPPMTYPGGYTF. In DNA, the CDR3 is TGTGCCAGCTCACCCGTGCCCCCAATGACATACCCAGGAGGCTACACCTTC. The chain uses TRBV18 and TRBJ1-2; D not resolved. Per germline, CDR1 KGHSH and CDR2 LQKENI. This CDR3 contains 17 residues. Trimming shortened V by 3 bases and J by 8 bases, and 25 bases separated the two germline ends.

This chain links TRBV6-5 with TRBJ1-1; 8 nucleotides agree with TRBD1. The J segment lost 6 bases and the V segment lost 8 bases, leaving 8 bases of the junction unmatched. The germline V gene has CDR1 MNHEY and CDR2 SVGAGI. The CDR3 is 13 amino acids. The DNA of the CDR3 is TGTGCCAGCGGCAGGGGGCAGCTTTCTGAAGCTTTCTTT. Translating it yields CASGRGQLSEAFF.